The present T cell receptor beta chain was sequenced within a study of blood T cell repertoires in COVID-19. Study background: Acute-phase and convalescent COVID-19 samples originated in the United States, Italy and Spain.

Germline V gene sequence: CDR1 SGHRS, CDR2 YFSETQ. J was trimmed by 8 bases and V by 0 bases; bases with no gene match: 8. The CDR3 has 15 amino acids. Generated by immunoSEQ multiplex PCR, the TCRdb table keeps only in-frame clones and is missing some. The profile shows 300,000 or so clones, 83% of them singletons. Material: peripheral blood. The rearrangement uses TRBV5-1 and TRBJ1-3; 7 nucleotides align to TRBD1. The source is a woman between 50 and 59 years old with acute or convalescent COVID-19. The CDR3 nucleotides are TGCGCCAGCAGCTTGGGCGGGACAGAGGTTGACACCATATATTTT. As protein: CASSLGGTEVDTIYF.